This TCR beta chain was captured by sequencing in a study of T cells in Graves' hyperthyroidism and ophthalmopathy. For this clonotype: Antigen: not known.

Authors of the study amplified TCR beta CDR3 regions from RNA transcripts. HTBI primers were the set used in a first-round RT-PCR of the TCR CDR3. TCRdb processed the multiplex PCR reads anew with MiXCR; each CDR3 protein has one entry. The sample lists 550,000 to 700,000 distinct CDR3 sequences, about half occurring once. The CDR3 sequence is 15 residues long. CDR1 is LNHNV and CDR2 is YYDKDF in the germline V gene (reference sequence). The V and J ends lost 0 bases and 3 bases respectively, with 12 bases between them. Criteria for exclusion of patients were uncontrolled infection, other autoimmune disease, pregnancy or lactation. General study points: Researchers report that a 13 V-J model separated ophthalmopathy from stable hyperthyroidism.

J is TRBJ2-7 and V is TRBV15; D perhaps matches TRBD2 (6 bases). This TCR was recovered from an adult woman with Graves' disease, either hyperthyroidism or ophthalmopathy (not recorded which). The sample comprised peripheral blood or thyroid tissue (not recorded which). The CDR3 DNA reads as TGTGCCACCAGCAGAGATGGAAGCGGGTACTACGAGCAGTACTTC. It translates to CATSRDGSGYYEQYF. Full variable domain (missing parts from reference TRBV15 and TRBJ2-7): DAMVIQNPRYQVTQFGKPVTLSCSQTLNHNVMYWYQQKSSQAPKLLFHYYDKDFNNEADTPDNFQSRRPNTSFCFLDIRSPGLGDTAMYLCATSRDGSGYYEQYFGPGTRLTVT.